Sequencing of this T cell receptor (beta chain) was carried out in a study of blood T cell repertoires in COVID-19. For the study at large: Sites across the United States, Italy and Spain contributed samples from acute and convalescent COVID-19. PBMCs, B-cell-depleted T cells, or T cells were the source of the cDNA or gDNA that made up the material.

Everyone who took part was 18 to 89 years old, and they came from fewer than 25 US areas. A COVID-19 case had been met by exposed participants during the 2 weeks before study entry. The method was immunoSEQ multiplex PCR; TCRdb's version includes in-frame clones alone and lacks a portion of them. The data show 150,000 or so clones, roughly 90% seen once. Notes on this clone: Other DNA sequences within the sample encode an identical CDR3.

The CDR3 contains 14 residues. The germline CDR1 and CDR2 sequences are SGDLS and YYNGEE. V trimming: 1 base; J trimming: 2 bases; junction bases outside the gene matches: 0. The rearrangement joins TRBV9 to TRBJ1-5; 7 bases align to TRBD1. The specimen sequenced was PBMCs or T cells enriched from blood (not recorded which). This sequence originates from a woman between 40 and 55 years old who had been exposed to COVID-19. DNA for the CDR3: TGTGCCAGCAGCGTAACAGGGGGCAATCAGCCCCAGCATTTT. Its protein is CASSVTGGNQPQHF.